This TCR beta chain was identified in a study of blood T cell repertoires in COVID-19. This clone was detected once. Participant-given clinical history determined each cohort assignment. Germline V gene data show CDR1 as LNHNV and CDR2 as YYDKDF (reference sequence). Deletions cut 0 bases from V and 1 base from J, with 7 bases between. This CDR3 is built from 15 residues. The authors' processing: Reference gene primer amplification in the assay estimated nucleated cell counts. The repertoire was sequenced with immunoSEQ multiplex PCR; TCRdb's copy has only in-frame clones and lacks some. Clonal size and the V and J genes are those of that table, whereas D and trimming came from the DNA. The sample consists of 350,000 to 500,000 clones, roughly 90% of them appearing once.

This receptor was identified in a woman between 18 and 29 years old who had been exposed to COVID-19. Sequencing was done on a sample of PBMCs or T cells enriched from blood (not recorded which). The rearrangement links TRBV15 to TRBJ1-3; possibly TRBD1 for D (5 bases). CDR3 loop: CATSRDQGSGNTIYF. CDR3 DNA: TGTGCCACCAGCAGAGATCAGGGTTCTGGAAACACCATATATTTT.